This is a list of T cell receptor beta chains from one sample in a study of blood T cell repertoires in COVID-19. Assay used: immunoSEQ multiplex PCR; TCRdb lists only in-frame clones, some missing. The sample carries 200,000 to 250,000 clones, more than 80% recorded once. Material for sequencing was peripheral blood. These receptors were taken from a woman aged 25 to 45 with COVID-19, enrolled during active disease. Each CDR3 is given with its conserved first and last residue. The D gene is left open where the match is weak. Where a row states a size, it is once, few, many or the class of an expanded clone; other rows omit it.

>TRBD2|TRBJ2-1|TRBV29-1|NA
TGCAGCGTTGTGGCGGGAGGGCCAGGTGAGCAGTTCTTC
CSVVAGGPGEQFF
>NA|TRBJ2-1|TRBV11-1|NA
TGTGCCAGCAGCTCTACCGGGGGCTCCTACAATGAGCAGTTCTTC
CASSSTGGSYNEQFF
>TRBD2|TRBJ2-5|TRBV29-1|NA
TGCAGCGTTGATAGTAGCGGGATTGGAAAGACCCAGTACTTC
CSVDSSGIGKTQYF
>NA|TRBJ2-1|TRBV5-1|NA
TGCGCCAGCAGCCTAAACCCATTAAACGGTGAGCAGTTCTTC
CASSLNPLNGEQFF
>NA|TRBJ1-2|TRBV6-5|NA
TGTGCCAGCAGTCGACAGGAGCCTTACTATGGCTACACCTTC
CASSRQEPYYGYTF
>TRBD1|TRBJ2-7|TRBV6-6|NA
TGTGCCAGCAGTTACTCGACAGGGATTTACGAGCAGTACTTC
CASSYSTGIYEQYF
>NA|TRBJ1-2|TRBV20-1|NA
TGCAGTGCTAGTAGCCGGGGCTACACCTTC
CSASSRGYTF
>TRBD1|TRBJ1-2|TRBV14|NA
TGTGCCAGCAGCCTGGACAGGGTTCGTGGCTACACCTTC
CASSLDRVRGYTF
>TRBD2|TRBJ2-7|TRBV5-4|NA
TGTGCCAGCAGCTTGGGGACTAGGCCGGGATACGAGCAGTACTTC
CASSLGTRPGYEQYF
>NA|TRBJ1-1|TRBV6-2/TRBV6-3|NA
TGTGCCAGCAGTTACTCTTTTGGGGCAGGCGGGAACACTGAAGCTTTCTTT
CASSYSFGAGGNTEAFF
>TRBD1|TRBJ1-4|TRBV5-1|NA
TGCGCCAGCAGCTTTCAGGGGGCGAGGGAAAAACTGTTTTTT
CASSFQGAREKLFF
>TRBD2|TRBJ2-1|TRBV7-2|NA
TGTGCCAGCAGCAATCCTAGCGGGAGTACGTTCTTC
CASSNPSGSTFF
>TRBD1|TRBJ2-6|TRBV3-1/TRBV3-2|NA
TGTGCCAGCAGCCAAGAAATGGAGGACAGGGAGAGCTCTGGGGCCAACGTCCTGACTTTC
CASSQEMEDRESSGANVLTF
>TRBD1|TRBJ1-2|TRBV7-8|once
TGTGCCAGCAGTACAGGGGAAGGATACGGCTACACCTTC
CASSTGEGYGYTF
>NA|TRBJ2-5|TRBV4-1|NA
TGCGCCAGCAGCCAAGAGGGAGCTCAAGAGACCCAGTACTTC
CASSQEGAQETQYF
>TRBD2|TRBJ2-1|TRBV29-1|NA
TGCAGCGTTGTTTACCGCGGACTAGCGGGAGTTGAGCAGTTCTTC
CSVVYRGLAGVEQFF
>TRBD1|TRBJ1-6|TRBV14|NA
TGTGCCAGCAGCGGGGACAGGGGGTCCTATAATTCACCCCTCCACTTT
CASSGDRGSYNSPLHF
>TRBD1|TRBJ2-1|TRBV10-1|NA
TGCGCCAGCAGTGAGCCCGGACAGGACTCCTACAATGAGCAGTTCTTC
CASSEPGQDSYNEQFF
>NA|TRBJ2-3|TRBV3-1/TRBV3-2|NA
TGTGCCAGCCGGCGGACTAGCACAGATACGCAGTATTTT
CASRRTSTDTQYF
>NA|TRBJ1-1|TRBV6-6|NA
TGTGCCAGCAGTTACTTCGTACAGGGGAACACTGAAGCTTTCTTT
CASSYFVQGNTEAFF
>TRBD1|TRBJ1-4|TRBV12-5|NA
TGTGCTAGTGGGCCCAGGGGGACGGTTGAAAAACTGTTTTTT
CASGPRGTVEKLFF
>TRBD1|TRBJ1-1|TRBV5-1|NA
TGCGCCAGCAGCCAAGACAGGGGGCCTCGGAACACTGAAGCTTTCTTT
CASSQDRGPRNTEAFF
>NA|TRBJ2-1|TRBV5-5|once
TGTGCCAGCAGCTTGGTTTCGGGGTGGGGTGAGCAGTTCTTC
CASSLVSGWGEQFF
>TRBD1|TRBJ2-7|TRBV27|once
TGTGCCAGCAGTTTATATCCGGGACAGGGGTACGAGCAGTACTTC
CASSLYPGQGYEQYF
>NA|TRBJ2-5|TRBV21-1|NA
TGTGCCAGCAGCAAAGTACCGTGGGCAGGGGGCTTAGAGACCCAGTACTTC
CASSKVPWAGGLETQYF